The entry below gives a single TCR beta chain sequence along with its context. Sequenced by immunoSEQ multiplex PCR; TCRdb stores in-frame clones only, minus some. The table has approximately 80,000 clones, approximately 86% seen once. This record belongs to a study of ipilimumab plus nivolumab after autologous stem cell transplantation. The overall study: Median doses per patient: 4 or 5 ipilimumab, about eight nivolumab.

Material: PBMCs, obtained in a trial of ipilimumab plus nivolumab as post-transplant consolidation. This receptor was taken from a male donor with diffuse large B-cell lymphoma.

This CDR3 is CASSPVWLRGSKNIQYF. The CDR3 nucleotides are TGTGCCAGCAGCCCAGTTTGGTTAAGGGGGTCCAAAAACATTCAGTACTTC. The chain carries TRBV5-6 and TRBJ2-4; D might be TRBD1 (6 bases). The CDR3 contains 17 residues. Germline V CDR1 and CDR2: SGHDT, YYEEEE. V was clipped by 4 bases and J by 2 bases, with 19 bases between them. Drawing the rest from reference TRBV5-6 and TRBJ2-4, the complete variable domain is DAGVTQSPTHLIKTRGQQVTLRCSPKSGHDTVSWYQQALGQGPQFIFQYYEEEERQRGNFPDRFSGHQFPNYSSELNVNALLLGDSALYLCASSPVWLRGSKNIQYFGAGTRLSVL.